This TCR beta chain was captured by sequencing in a study of neurological immune-mediated disorders. Study-wide points: Multiple sclerosis was found to have the least TCR clonal expansion, below healthy controls, and HTLV-1-associated myelopathy the most.

The time point was: longitudinal time-point 3. Every sequencing run drew on 15-18 subjects and yielded over 160 million TCR-beta sequences. TCRdb reprocessed the 5' RACE reads via MiXCR and lists one record per CDR3 protein. The sample includes tens of thousands of distinct CDR3 sequences, about 13% of them seen just once. Many counts were recorded for this clonotype. Its target is not known. Germline V gene lookup returns CDR1 MNHNY and CDR2 SVGAGI (reference sequence). This CDR3 is built from 14 residues. Trimming left V 5 bases short and J 2 bases short, with 12 bases between. The chain joins TRBV6-6 to TRBJ1-1; no firm D call. The clonotype originates from a man between 25 and 39 years old in good health. Sequenced: PBMCs. The CDR3 DNA reads TGTGCCAGCAGTGACTACAGTACTAACACTGAAGCTTTCTTT. Its protein product is CASSDYSTNTEAFF.